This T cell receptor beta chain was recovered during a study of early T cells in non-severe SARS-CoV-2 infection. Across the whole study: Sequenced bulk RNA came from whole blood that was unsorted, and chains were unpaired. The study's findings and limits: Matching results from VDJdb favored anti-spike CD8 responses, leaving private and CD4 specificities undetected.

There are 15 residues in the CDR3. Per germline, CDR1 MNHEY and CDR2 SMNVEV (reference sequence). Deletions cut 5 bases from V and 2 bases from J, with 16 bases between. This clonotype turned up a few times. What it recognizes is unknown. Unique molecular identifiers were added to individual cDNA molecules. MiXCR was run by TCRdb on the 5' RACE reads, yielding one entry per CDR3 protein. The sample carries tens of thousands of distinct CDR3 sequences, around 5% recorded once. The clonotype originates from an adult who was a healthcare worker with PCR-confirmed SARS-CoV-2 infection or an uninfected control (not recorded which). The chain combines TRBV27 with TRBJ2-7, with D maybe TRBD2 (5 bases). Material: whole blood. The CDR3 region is CASSPLGGSAYEQYF. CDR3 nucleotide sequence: TGTGCCAGCAGTCCCTTGGGTGGTAGCGCCTACGAGCAGTACTTC.